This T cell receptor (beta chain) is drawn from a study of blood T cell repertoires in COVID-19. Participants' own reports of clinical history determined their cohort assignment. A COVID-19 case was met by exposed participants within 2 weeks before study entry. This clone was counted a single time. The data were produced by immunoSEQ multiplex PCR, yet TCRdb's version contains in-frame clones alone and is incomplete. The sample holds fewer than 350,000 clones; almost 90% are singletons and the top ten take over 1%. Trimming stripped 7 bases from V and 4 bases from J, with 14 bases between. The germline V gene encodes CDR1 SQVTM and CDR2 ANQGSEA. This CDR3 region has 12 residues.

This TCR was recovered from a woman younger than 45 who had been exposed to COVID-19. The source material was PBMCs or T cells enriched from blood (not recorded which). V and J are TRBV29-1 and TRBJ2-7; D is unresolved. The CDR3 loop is CSDARFRYEQYF. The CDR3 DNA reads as TGCAGCGATGCCAGGTTCAGGTACGAGCAGTACTTC.